The source of this TCR beta chain is a study of T cells in Graves' hyperthyroidism and ophthalmopathy. Findings and caveats of the study: A model built on 13 V-J features separated ophthalmopathy from stable hyperthyroidism. Ophthalmopathy onset followed model prediction by a median roughly six months.

This clonotype was observed at least ten times. Its antigen is as yet unknown. The source material, RNA transcripts, was used to amplify TCR beta CDR3 regions. HTBI primers were the set used in a first-round RT-PCR of the TCR CDR3. TCRdb re-called the multiplex PCR reads with MiXCR, one entry per CDR3 protein. In the table there are 250,000 or so distinct CDR3 sequences, approximately 14% of which are singletons. Pregnant or lactating patients were excluded, as were those with uncontrolled infection or other autoimmune disease. Each diagnosis was grounded in clinical symptoms, serum thyroxine and TRAb, thyroid ultrasound, and orbital computed tomography. Between the trimmed V and J ends, which lost 1 base and 0 bases, there was a span of 10 bases. The CDR3 has 16 residues.

The chain employs TRBV12-3 or TRBV12-4 and TRBJ1-3; a weak D match, TRBD1 (5 bases). Sequencing was done on a sample of blood. The TCR was taken from a woman in her fifties or sixties with Graves' hyperthyroidism that later progressed to Graves' ophthalmopathy. In DNA form, the CDR3 reads TGTGCCAGCAGTTTAGTGCCGACAGTCTCTGGAAACACCATATATTTT. Translating gives CASSLVPTVSGNTIYF.